The clone carrying this T cell receptor beta chain was observed a few times. No antigen is known for it. Gene and germline names: mouse. The sample originates from a study of CD8+ T cells in alopecia areata. Overall study: Skin was taken from roughly 6-13-month-old C3H/HeJ graft donors that had spontaneous alopecia and grafted onto roughly 7-10-week-old female C3H/HeJ mice. Study-level findings and limits: Alopecia totalis/universalis scalp especially showed more expanded CD8+ clones than normal scalp. Scalp specimens additionally yield sequences from normal skin's resident alphabeta T cells. Patients shared TCRs less clearly than mice did, possibly owing to HLA.

Cells pooled from cutaneous lymph nodes were sorted on CD4, CD8alpha, NKG2D, NKG2ACE and other markers. RNA, once extracted, was reverse transcribed into cDNA for use as the sequencing template. Method: immunoSEQ multiplex PCR; TCRdb's copy keeps in-frame clones and lacks some. The sample contains about 300,000 clones, none of them singletons. The receptor was derived from a C3H/HeJ mouse with alopecia areata. These mice share the MHC haplotype H2-k. Sequencing input: CD4+ T cells sorted from a lymph node.

Here the CDR3 reads CASSFPGPGQLYF. CDR3 DNA (partial): TGTGCCAGCAGTTTTCCAGGGCCCGGG. The rearrangement joins TRBV14 to TRBJ2-2, with a possible D match to TRBD1 (5 bases). The read is 4 residues too short to cover the CDR3 end, so that end is filled in from the germline J gene. Germline values: CDR1 SGHDT, CDR2 FRDEAV. V was cut by 2 bases and J by 6 bases, with 8 bases left in between. The CDR3 is 13 amino acids. Together with reference TRBV14 and TRBJ2-2, the CDR3 gives the full variable domain: EAGVTQSPRYAVLQEGQAVSFWCDPISGHDTLYWYQQPRDQGPQLLVYFRDEAVIDNSQLPSDRFSAVRPKGTNSTLKIQSAKQGDTATYLCASSFPGPGQLYFGEGSKLTVL.